This passage covers 7 T cell receptor beta chains from one sample sequenced in a study of blood T cells in healthy people across ages. A second roughly 7 to 12 cycle PCR used barcoded and J-beta primers. TCRdb re-derived calls from the 5' RACE reads in MiXCR, one entry per CDR3 protein. The sample carries approximately 800,000 distinct CDR3 sequences, less than 60% recorded once. The sample was blood. Receptors originate from a man aged 80 or over in good health.

This clonotype was picked up many times. This sequence joins TRBV10-3 and TRBJ2-1, with 13 bases matching TRBD2. The CDR3 totals 16 residues. The V and J ends lost 5 bases and 6 bases, in that order; junction bases with no gene match: 7. CDR1 is ENHRY and CDR2 is SYGVKD in the germline V gene. The CDR3 region is CAISPSGTSGTNEQFF. In nucleotides, the CDR3 is TGTGCCATCAGTCCGTCCGGGACTAGCGGGACCAATGAGCAGTTCTTC.

The chain uses TRBV12-3 or TRBV12-4 and TRBJ2-4, with a weak D call TRBD2 (6 bases). Between the trimmed V and J ends, which lost 3 bases and 1 base, there was a span of 13 bases. This CDR3 is 16 amino acids long. CDR3 sequence (DNA): TGTGCCAGCAGTTTTGGGGGGAGAGGGGCCAAAAACATTCAGTACTTC. Translating gives CASSFGGRGAKNIQYF.

V and J are TRBV6-6 and TRBJ1-2; D may be TRBD1 (5 bases). Germline V gives CDR1 MNHNY, CDR2 SVGAGI (reference sequence). V was clipped by 5 bases and J by 0 bases, with 10 bases between them. The CDR3 is made up of 14 amino acids. The CDR3 DNA reads as TGTGCCAGCAGTACCGGGGGGTCTAACTATGGCTACACCTTC. It encodes CASSTGGSNYGYTF.

This clonotype turned up a few times. This chain joins TRBV4-2 and TRBJ2-1; 11 bases map to TRBD2. The germline CDR1 and CDR2 sequences are LGHNA and YNFKEQ. Trimming removed 0 bases from V and 6 bases from J; junction bases left unmatched: 1. The CDR3 runs to 15 residues. CDR3: CASSQDSGGANEQFF. The CDR3, as DNA: TGTGCCAGCAGCCAAGATAGCGGGGGGGCCAATGAGCAGTTCTTC.

The genes are TRBV12-3 or TRBV12-4 and TRBJ1-5; 8 bases map to TRBD1. V gave up 6 bases and J gave up 0 bases; unmatched junction bases: 4. The CDR3 contains 15 residues. CDR3 region: CASRPDRDSNQPQHF. The CDR3 coding sequence is TGTGCCAGCAGACCGGACAGGGATAGCAATCAGCCCCAGCATTTT.

CDR3 amino acids: CASGREGEDTQYF. Here the CDR3 DNA reads TGTGCCAGCGGGCGGGAGGGCGAAGATACGCAGTATTTT. The chain couples TRBV6-1 to TRBJ2-3; 9 nucleotides match TRBD2. This CDR3 comprises 13 residues. V gave up 8 bases and J gave up 5 bases; unmatched junction bases: 5. The germline CDR1 and CDR2 sequences are MNHNS and SASEGT.

The rearrangement joins TRBV20-1 to TRBJ1-6; D possibly corresponds to TRBD1 (5 bases). The CDR3 has 12 amino acids. The V gene's germline CDR1 is DFQATT and CDR2 SNEGSKA (reference sequence). V lost 5 bases and J lost 9, with 11 bases in between. The CDR3 here is CSADPRGSPLHF. For the CDR3, the DNA is TGCAGTGCTGATCCGAGGGGTTCACCCCTCCACTTT.